This T cell receptor (beta chain) was observed in a study of T cells in Graves' hyperthyroidism and ophthalmopathy. The V and J ends lost 2 bases and 8 bases respectively, with 15 bases between them. Germline CDR1 and CDR2: MDHEN and SYDVKM. CDR3 size: 14 residues. From RNA transcripts, TCR beta CDR3 regions were amplified. The study used the HTBI primer set for a first-round RT-PCR of the TCR CDR3. TCRdb re-called the multiplex PCR reads with MiXCR, one entry per CDR3 protein. Among around 180,000 distinct CDR3 sequences listed, approximately 15% were seen once. The receptor was derived from a woman aged 45 to 65 with Graves' hyperthyroidism. The sequenced sample consisted of blood. This chain joins TRBV28 and TRBJ1-1; D may be TRBD1 (5 bases). Here the CDR3 DNA reads TGTGCCAGCAGTTTAAGGGTGGGGGTAACGGAAGCTTTCTTT. Its protein is CASSLRVGVTEAFF.